This TCR beta chain was captured in a study of identical twins. One entry per CDR3 protein, called by TCRdb with MiXCR from the 5' RACE reads. The sample consists of 210,000 or so distinct CDR3 sequences, about 7.5% of them appearing once. This clonotype has ten or more counts. With V trimmed by 6 bases and J by 8 bases, 11 bases remained unmatched. Per the germline V gene, CDR1 is MDHEN and CDR2 is SYDVKM. This CDR3 contains 16 residues. The same data also went into a second study, on yellow fever vaccine responses in identical twins.

This TCR was recovered from a woman between 18 and 30 years old in good health. V is TRBV28 and J is TRBJ2-1; 12 bases align to TRBD1. The sample was memory (CD45RO+) T cells sorted from blood. The CDR3 DNA follows: TGTGCCAGCAGCGGGACAGGGGGCAGAACCCCACATGAGCAGTTCTTC. Amino acids: CASSGTGGRTPHEQFF.